The TCR beta chain under discussion was sequenced for a study of response to subunit inactivated influenza vaccine. TCRdb fed the RT-PCR reads into MiXCR, producing one record per CDR3 protein. Altogether 530,000 or so distinct CDR3 sequences are present, approximately 14% being singletons, with the ten largest covering around 10%. This clonotype has just a few counts. Germline CDR1 KGHSH, CDR2 LQKENI. Trimming took off 4 bases at V and 0 bases at J, with 19 bases between the two ends. There are 19 residues in the CDR3. Sequencing was performed on PBMCs from blood, taken 12 days after vaccination. The source of this sequence is a man over 45 who received an inactivated influenza vaccine. The V call is TRBV18, the J call TRBJ2-6; D gene uncertain. The CDR3 is CASSRGSLNPFSGANVLTF. The DNA of the CDR3 is TGTGCCAGCTCACGGGGAAGCCTAAACCCTTTCTCTGGGGCCAACGTCCTGACTTTC.